This TCR beta chain was retrieved from a study of blood T cell repertoires in COVID-19. About the research overall: Sites in the United States, Italy and Spain provided acute and convalescent COVID-19 samples. T cells, B-cell-depleted T cells, or PBMCs supplied cDNA or gDNA.

The CDR3 is 14 residues long. Per the germline V gene, CDR1 is SQVTM and CDR2 is ANQGSEA. Original processing notes: Reference gene primers were amplified, and this amplification served to estimate nucleated cell counts. Sequenced by immunoSEQ multiplex PCR; TCRdb stores in-frame clones only, minus some. That table supplies the V and J calls and clone size; D and trimming were determined from the DNA. The sample holds approximately 96,000 clones; 90% to 95% are singletons and the top ten take 3.5% to 5%. The source of this sequence is a human donor with active COVID-19. The donor label of this sample is uncertain. V gene TRBV29-1 combines with J gene TRBJ2-6; D is perhaps TRBD1 (6 bases). Material for sequencing was peripheral blood. Here the CDR3 reads CSTGSSSGANVLTF. In nucleotides, the CDR3 is TGCTCCACAGGGTCCTCCTCTGGGGCCAACGTCCTGACTTTC.